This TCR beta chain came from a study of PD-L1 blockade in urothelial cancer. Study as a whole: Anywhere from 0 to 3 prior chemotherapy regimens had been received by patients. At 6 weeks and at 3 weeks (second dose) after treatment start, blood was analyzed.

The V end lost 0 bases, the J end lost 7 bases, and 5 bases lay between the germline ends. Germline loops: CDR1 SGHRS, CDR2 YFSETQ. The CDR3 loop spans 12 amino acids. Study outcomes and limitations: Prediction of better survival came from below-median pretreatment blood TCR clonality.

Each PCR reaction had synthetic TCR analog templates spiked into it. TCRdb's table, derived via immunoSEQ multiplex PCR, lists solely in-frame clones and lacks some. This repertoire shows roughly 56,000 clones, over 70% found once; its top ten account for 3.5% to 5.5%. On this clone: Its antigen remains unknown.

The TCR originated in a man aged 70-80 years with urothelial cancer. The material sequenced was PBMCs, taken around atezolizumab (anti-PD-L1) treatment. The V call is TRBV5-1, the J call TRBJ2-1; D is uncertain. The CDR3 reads CASSLAGNEQFF. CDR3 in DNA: TGCGCCAGCAGCTTGGCCGGGAATGAGCAGTTCTTC. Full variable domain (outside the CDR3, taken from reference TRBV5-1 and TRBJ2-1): KAGVTQTPRYLIKTRGQQVTLSCSPISGHRSVSWYQQTPGQGLQFLFEYFSETQRNKGNFPGRFSGRQFSNSRSEMNVSTLELGDSALYLCASSLAGNEQFFGPGTRLTVL.